A single sample is the source of the 10 T cell receptor beta chains below, sequenced in a study of blood T cell repertoires in COVID-19. The assay was immunoSEQ multiplex PCR, and TCRdb's table has in-frame clones only and misses some. The sample records tens of thousands of clones, around 82% being singletons. The material sequenced was peripheral blood. All receptors come from a woman aged 80 or over with active or convalescent COVID-19.

CDR3 amino acids: CASSYTGGRTEAFF. The CDR3, as DNA: TGTGCCAGCAGTTACACAGGGGGCCGGACTGAAGCTTTCTTT. The chain has TRBV28 and TRBJ1-1; 9 bases line up with TRBD1. This CDR3 spans 14 amino acids. CDR1 and CDR2 from the germline V gene are MDHEN and SYDVKM. The V and J ends lost 4 bases and 5 bases, in that order; junction bases with no gene match: 5.

This chain connects TRBV28 to TRBJ1-1; D gene unclear. Trimming shortened V by 7 bases and J by 1 base, and 13 bases separated the two germline ends. CDR1 and CDR2 (germline): MDHEN, SYDVKM. The CDR3 totals 14 residues. In nucleotides, the CDR3 is TGTGCCAGCATTGCGGGAGGGTGGAACACTGAAGCTTTCTTT. It translates to CASIAGGWNTEAFF.

The chain is built from TRBV23-1 and TRBJ2-3, with 9 bases that match TRBD1. TRBV23-1 qualifies as an ORF whose function is uncertain. This CDR3 is 17 amino acids long. Trimming took 4 bases from V and 2 from J; bases not matched to a gene: 10. CDR3 region: CASSPPDRGRVTDTQYF. CDR3 DNA sequence: TGCGCCAGCAGTCCTCCGGACAGGGGAAGGGTCACAGATACGCAGTATTTT.

This chain links TRBV5-4 with TRBJ2-3; the match to TRBD2 covers 11 bases. V was clipped by 6 bases and J by 2 bases; unmatched bases: 8. CDR3 length: 16 residues. Looked up from germline, CDR1 is SGHNT and CDR2 is YYREEE (reference sequence). CDR3 DNA: TGTGCCAGCACCACGCGGGGACTAGCGGACACAGATACGCAGTATTTT. Protein sequence: CASTTRGLADTDTQYF.

The CDR3 protein is CASTRSGTGGNEQFF. The CDR3 DNA reads as TGTGCTAGCACTAGATCCGGGACAGGGGGCAATGAGCAGTTCTTC. The V gene is TRBV12-5, the J gene TRBJ2-1, with 11 nucleotides matching TRBD1. Trimming at V came to 9 bases and at J to 6 bases, leaving 10 bases not matched to a gene. Germline V gene sequence: CDR1 LGHNT, CDR2 FRNRAP. The CDR3 totals 15 residues.

In its sample, this clone was seen a few times. The rearrangement links TRBV5-1 to TRBJ2-3, with 9 bases aligning to TRBD1. CDR3 length equals 15 residues. Germline V lookup: CDR1 SGHRS, CDR2 YFSETQ. The junction had 10 bases not matched to a gene; V was cut back by 4 bases and J by 7 bases. The CDR3 sequence is CASSVGDRDKNTQYF. The DNA of the CDR3 is TGCGCCAGCAGCGTAGGGGACAGGGATAAGAATACGCAGTATTTT. Looking up the rest from reference TRBV5-1 and TRBJ2-3 gives the full variable domain: KAGVTQTPRYLIKTRGQQVTLSCSPISGHRSVSWYQQTPGQGLQFLFEYFSETQRNKGNFPGRFSGRQFSNSRSEMNVSTLELGDSALYLCASSVGDRDKNTQYFGPGTRLTVL.

This sequence joins TRBV10-1 and TRBJ2-3, with D perhaps TRBD2 (5 bases). V was clipped by 3 bases and J by 0 bases, with 16 bases between them. CDR1 WNHNN and CDR2 SYGVQD come from the germline V gene (reference sequence). The CDR3 spans 17 residues. DNA of the CDR3: TGCGCCAGCAGTGATTTGCTAGGCGGGTCAAGCACAGATACGCAGTATTTT. The encoded protein is CASSDLLGGSSTDTQYF.

The rearrangement uses TRBV2 and TRBJ2-2, with 8 bases identical to TRBD2. From germline, CDR1 is SNHLY and CDR2 FYNNEI. The length of the CDR3 is 14 residues. V was pared by 10 bases and J by 4 bases, with 8 bases of the junction left unmatched. This CDR3 is CAMGGTSVTGELFF. In DNA form, the CDR3 reads TGTGCCATGGGAGGGACTAGTGTCACCGGGGAGCTGTTTTTT.

The rearrangement joins TRBV27 to TRBJ1-5; D may be TRBD1 (6 bases). Trimming took 5 bases from V and 4 from J, leaving 12 bases between them. Germline CDR1 is MNHEY and CDR2 is SMNVEV (reference sequence). The CDR3 is 14 amino acids. The DNA of the CDR3 is TGTGCCAGCAGTGACATACAGGGTAATCAGCCCCAGCATTTT. It encodes CASSDIQGNQPQHF.

The rearrangement uses TRBV6-5 and TRBJ2-7, with 7 bases fitting TRBD2. This CDR3 contains 15 residues. V shed 5 bases, J shed 3 bases, and the junction held 10 bases outside the gene matches. CDR1 is MNHEY and CDR2 is SVGAGI in the germline V gene. CDR3 sequence reads: CASSRASSGNYEQYF. The CDR3 nucleotides are TGTGCCAGCAGTCGCGCCTCTAGCGGCAACTACGAGCAGTACTTC.